This is a list of T cell receptor beta chains from one sample in a study of blood T cell repertoires in COVID-19. Profiled with immunoSEQ multiplex PCR; TCRdb holds only in-frame clones, not every one. The sample holds roughly 190,000 clones, more than 65% seen once. The specimen was PBMCs or T cells enriched from blood (not recorded which). All receptors come from a woman in her 50s with acute COVID-19. The CDR3 runs from the conserved cysteine through the conserved F or W. D genes are given only for firm matches. Clone size is stated in some rows and not others, as once, few, many or a class when expanded.

. . TRBJ1-2 TRBV3-1/TRBV3-2 TGTGCCAGCAGCCAAGGGGGGCCTCGGGGTGGCTACACCTTC CASSQGGPRGGYTF
TRBD1 . TRBJ1-2 TRBV19 TGTGCCAGTTGCCACCGGGACAGGGTAGACTATGGCTACACCTTC CASCHRDRVDYGYTF
. . TRBJ2-1 TRBV5-1 TGCGCCAGCAGCCTGGACAGTTACAATGAGCAGTTCTTC CASSLDSYNEQFF
. . TRBJ1-1 TRBV27 TGTGCCAGCGGAGAGCGTGAAGCTTTCTTT CASGEREAFF
TRBD2 . TRBJ2-1 TRBV24-1 TGTGCCACCAGTGATCCCTCGGGAGGGGTCACTATCAATGAGCAGTTCTTC CATSDPSGGVTINEQFF
. once TRBJ1-2 TRBV6-5 TGTGCCAGCAGTTTCCTCCAACAGGGAATACTCTATGGCTACACCTTC CASSFLQQGILYGYTF
TRBD1 many TRBJ1-5 TRBV7-2 TGTGCCAGCAGCTGGACAGGGGATTGGGTTAGCAATCAGCCCCAGCATTTT CASSWTGDWVSNQPQHF
. . TRBJ2-3 TRBV4-1 TGCGCCAGCCATCGGGATACGCAGTATTTT CASHRDTQYF
. . TRBJ2-2 TRBV4-2 TGTGCCAGCAGCCAAGATCGGCCTAGCGAGGACACCGGGGAGCTGTTTTTT CASSQDRPSEDTGELFF
. . TRBJ2-5 TRBV7-8 TGTGCCAGCAAAGCTAAAGCCAGCTGGGGCAGGGTAATCGAGACCCAGTACTTC CASKAKASWGRVIETQYF
TRBD2 . TRBJ2-3 TRBV28 TGTGCCAGCAGTTTCTATCGGGGGGGGCGTTCAGATACGCAGTATTTT CASSFYRGGRSDTQYF
TRBD2 . TRBJ2-3 TRBV11-3 TGTGCCAGCAGCCAACGGAGCGGGGGGAGCACAGATACGCAGTATTTT CASSQRSGGSTDTQYF
TRBD1 . TRBJ1-1 TRBV5-1 TGCGCCAGCAGTTTCCCCAATGGGACAGGAGTCTCTCTTCACACTGAAGCTTTCTTT CASSFPNGTGVSLHTEAFF
. . TRBJ1-6 TRBV14 TGTGCCAGCAGCCAAGATTTGGCGGGGAATTCACCCCTCCACTTT CASSQDLAGNSPLHF
. . TRBJ2-2 TRBV30 TGTGCCTGGAGTGTACCCACAACCAGGGGGGAGCTGTTTTTT CAWSVPTTRGELFF
. few TRBJ2-5 TRBV6-5 TGTGCCAGCAGTTCTAGCTCCGAGACCCAGTACTTC CASSSSSETQYF
TRBD2 . TRBJ2-5 TRBV5-1 TGCGCCAGCAGCCCTAGCGGGGGAGAGACCCAGTACTTC CASSPSGGETQYF
. . TRBJ1-1 TRBV7-9 TGTGCCAGCAGCTTATACAGGCAAAGAATGAACACTGAAGCTTTCTTT CASSLYRQRMNTEAFF
. . TRBJ1-5 TRBV29-1 TGCAGCGTTGAGGTCGGGAATAGCAATCAGCCCCAGCATTTT CSVEVGNSNQPQHF
. . TRBJ1-2 TRBV6-5 TGTGCCAGCATCCCAATTAGGGGTGGCTACACCTTC CASIPIRGGYTF
TRBD1 . TRBJ1-2 TRBV3-1/TRBV3-2 TGTGCCAGCAGCGTACCCGGGACAGCCTATGGCTACACCTTC CASSVPGTAYGYTF
TRBD1 few TRBJ1-5 TRBV7-2 TGTGCCAGCAGCCTAAAGAACAGGGGTTTCGTGCAGCCCCAGCATTTT CASSLKNRGFVQPQHF
TRBD1 . TRBJ1-5 TRBV28 TGTGCCAGCAGTTTACCGGGACAGGGAAATCAGCCCCAGCATTTT CASSLPGQGNQPQHF
TRBD2 . TRBJ2-5 TRBV11-2 TGTGCCAGCAGCTCCTGGGGGGGGTGGGAGACCCAGTACTTC CASSSWGGWETQYF
TRBD1 few TRBJ1-3 TRBV24-1 TGTGCCACCAGTGACCCCGACAGGGGTGGAAACACCATATATTTT CATSDPDRGGNTIYF
. . TRBJ1-1 TRBV29-1 TGCAGCGTTGATACGGACCGGAGGACTGAAGCTTTCTTT CSVDTDRRTEAFF
. . TRBJ2-4 TRBV2 TGTGCCAGCAGTGAACATCCGTGGGGGGTACTGAACATTCAGTACTTC CASSEHPWGVLNIQYF
. . TRBJ1-6 TRBV6-5 TGTGCCAGCCTTGCAGTAAATTCACCCCTCCACTTT CASLAVNSPLHF
TRBD1 once TRBJ1-2 TRBV5-6 TGTGCCAGCAGCTGGCAACAGGGGTCTTACTATGGCTACACCTTC CASSWQQGSYYGYTF
. . TRBJ1-5 TRBV19 TGTGCCAGTAGTCTTAACAGGTTACATAGCAATCAGCCCCAGCATTTT CASSLNRLHSNQPQHF
TRBD2 . TRBJ2-5 TRBV29-1 TGCAGCGAGAAGCGGGGGGGAGAGACCCAGTACTTC CSEKRGGETQYF
TRBD1 . TRBJ1-2 TRBV24-1 TGTGCCACCAGTGATTGGGGACAGGGGACGGAAGGCTACACCTTC CATSDWGQGTEGYTF